A single T cell receptor (beta chain) is shown here with its context. Its recognized antigen is unknown. No much larger clone exists at a distance of one base, and base qualities are not known. From V the trimming removes 5 bases and from J it removes 7 bases, while the gene matches leave 7 bases of the junction unaccounted for. From its cysteine to its phenylalanine, the CDR3 spans 15 amino acids. Only the CDR3 portion is preserved as DNA: 45 bases, with reading frame beginning at the first base. Via the germline V gene, CDR1 is LGHNA and CDR2 YNFKEQ. This entry comes from a study of blood T cell repertoires in COVID-19 (dated by TCRdb to 2018 to 2020). About the study as a whole: Samples covering the acute and convalescent phases of COVID-19 were provided by collaborators in the United States, Italy and Spain. The material from the prospective study consisted of cDNA or gDNA derived from T cells, B-cell-depleted T cells, or PBMCs. Subjects who had been exposed to COVID-19, were actively infected with it, or had recovered from it provided the deeply sampled blood TCRbeta repertoires that made up the dataset. A freely available public database, intended as a resource for researchers studying the immune response to SARS-CoV-2, is where the repertoires were released. Samples came from the ongoing ImmuneRACE study (first 160 participants) plus 1,254 subjects from 6 global collaborators. Sample metadata almost always included a de-identified subject ID, COVID-19 status, age in years and sex. Where HLA class I and class II types were available, the types were taken from metadata supplied by the sample provider, not from assay-based typing. Study-level results and caveats: The quantity of clinical and demographic metadata differed by source and by participant and was supplied without curation.

TCRbeta CDR3 regions were amplified from genomic DNA by means of the immunoSEQ Assay, a bias-controlled multiplex PCR. Under the source paper's analysis protocol: Within the assay, amplification of reference gene primers was used to estimate how many nucleated cells each sample contained. To quantify the absolute abundance of each unique TCRbeta CDR3 rearrangement, sequence reads were collapsed and filtered. For each sample, productive Simpson clonality was calculated as the square root of Simpson's diversity index across productive rearrangements. TCRdb re-hosts the immuneACCESS table, in-frame sequences only. Its copies lack some clones; in the studies checked, an unresolved V gene accounts for under half of them, and the cause for the rest is not known. V, J and clone size are taken as reported in that table, and D and trimming were inferred from the DNA itself. The sample table shows roughly 100,000 clones, and 70% to 90% are seen once. Together, the top ten hold roughly 11% of the sample.

Each collaborating institution followed its own protocols to collect whole blood in K2EDTA tubes. For TCRbeta analysis, collaborator samples were shipped as frozen whole blood, as isolated PBMCs, or as DNA extracted from either sample type. Sequencing was carried out using peripheral blood. The sequence was obtained from a woman aged 30 to 39 with acute or convalescent COVID-19. The chain employs TRBV4-2 and TRBJ1-4, and 10 junctional nucleotides match TRBD1. The bases read TGTGCCAGCAGCGGCCGGACAGGGGGAGGTGAAAAACTGTTTTTT. Its translation is CASSGRTGGGEKLFF.